This T cell receptor (beta chain) was obtained from a study of identical twins. Study-wide findings and caveats: In beta out-of-frame sequences, the excess sharing between twins was weaker.

TCRdb passed the 5' RACE reads through MiXCR, listing each CDR3 protein once. This table holds approximately 250,000 distinct CDR3 sequences, 5.5% to 7.5% found once. This clonotype was observed at least ten times. Its antigen is still unknown. V lost 6 bases and J 4 bases, leaving 13 bases between the germline ends. This CDR3 region has 14 residues. The same sample was also studied in work on T cells expressing NK-cell markers. From that report: Repertoires of TCR beta were obtained from T cells sorted as CD3+CD56+NKG2C+, CD3+CD56+NKG2C- and CD3+CD56-NKG2C+. Sorting of alpha-beta TCR T cells alone was achieved in several experiments with an anti-gamma-delta TCR antibody. The share of CD8+ T cells held by dominant NKG2C+ clonotypes was roughly 1.0-7.5% in over 5 donors.

Material: CD8+ T cells sorted from blood. V is TRBV12-3 or TRBV12-4 and J is TRBJ1-3, with D uncertain. The TCR comes from a woman between 18 and 29 years old in good health. The CDR3 sequence: CASSYAELGNTIYF. The CDR3, as DNA: TGTGCCAGCAGCTACGCCGAGCTCGGAAACACCATATATTTT.